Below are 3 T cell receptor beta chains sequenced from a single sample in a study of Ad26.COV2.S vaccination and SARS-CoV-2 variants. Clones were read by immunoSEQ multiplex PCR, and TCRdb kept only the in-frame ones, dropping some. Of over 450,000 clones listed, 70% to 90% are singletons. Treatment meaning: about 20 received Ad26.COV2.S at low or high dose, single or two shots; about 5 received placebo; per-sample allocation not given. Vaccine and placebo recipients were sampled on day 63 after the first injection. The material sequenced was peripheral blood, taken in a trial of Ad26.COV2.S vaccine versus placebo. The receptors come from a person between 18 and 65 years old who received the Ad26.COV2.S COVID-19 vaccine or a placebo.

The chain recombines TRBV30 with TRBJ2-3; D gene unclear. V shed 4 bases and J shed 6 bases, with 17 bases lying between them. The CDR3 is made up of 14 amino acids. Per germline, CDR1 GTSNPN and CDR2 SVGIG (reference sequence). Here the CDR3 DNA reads TGTGCCTGGACCGTGCGAGTAGGTGGCGATACGCAGTATTTT. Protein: CAWTVRVGGDTQYF.

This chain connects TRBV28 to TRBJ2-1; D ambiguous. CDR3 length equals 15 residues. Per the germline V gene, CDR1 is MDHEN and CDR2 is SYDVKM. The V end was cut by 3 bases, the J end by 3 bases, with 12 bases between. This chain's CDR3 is CASSLAGTRYNEQFF. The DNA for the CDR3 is TGTGCCAGCAGTTTGGCAGGAACACGCTACAATGAGCAGTTCTTC.

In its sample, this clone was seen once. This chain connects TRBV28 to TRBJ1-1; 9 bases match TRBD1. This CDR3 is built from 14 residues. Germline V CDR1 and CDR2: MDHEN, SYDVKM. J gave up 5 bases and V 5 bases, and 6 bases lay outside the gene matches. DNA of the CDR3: TGTGCCAGCAGTCGGGGACAGGGAGGTACTGAAGCTTTCTTT. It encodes CASSRGQGGTEAFF.